A selection of T cell receptor beta chains follows, all from one sample in a study of T cell responses to AZD1222 COVID-19 vaccine. The assay was immunoSEQ multiplex PCR, and TCRdb's table has in-frame clones only and misses some. This table holds over 110,000 clones, roughly 90% found once. This specimen was peripheral blood, taken on day 0 of AZD1222 vaccination. The receptors shown here come from an adult in good health. Both conserved end residues are part of each CDR3. A D gene is named only where the DNA matches it firmly. Some rows have no size entry. The others give once, few or many, or a class for an expanded clone.

length	J	V	D	size	CDR3	DNA
14	TRBJ1-1	TRBV5-6	.	.	CASSFRVGYSEAFF	TGTGCCAGCAGCTTCAGGGTTGGATACTCTGAAGCTTTCTTT
16	TRBJ1-1	TRBV19	.	.	CASRRGWPALNTEAFF	TGTGCCAGTAGGCGGGGGTGGCCAGCTTTGAACACTGAAGCTTTCTTT
10	TRBJ2-2	TRBV12-3/TRBV12-4	.	.	CASRAYELFF	TGTGCCAGCAGGGCCTATGAGCTGTTTTTT
16	TRBJ1-1	TRBV5-6	.	.	CASSYISWNKNTEAFF	TGTGCCAGCAGCTACATTTCGTGGAACAAGAACACTGAAGCTTTCTTT
18	TRBJ2-5	TRBV12-5	TRBD2	.	CASGLLLTSGPSGGTQYF	TGTGCTAGTGGTTTGCTACTGACTAGCGGCCCCTCTGGGGGGACCCAGTACTTC
14	TRBJ2-1	TRBV11-2	TRBD2	.	CASSSLAGGVEQFF	TGTGCCAGCAGCTCACTAGCGGGAGGGGTTGAGCAGTTCTTC
12	TRBJ2-7	TRBV30	.	.	CAWGGNPYEQYF	TGTGCCTGGGGAGGGAATCCCTACGAGCAGTACTTC
11	TRBJ2-1	TRBV11-3	.	.	CASSLGGRQFF	TGTGCCAGCAGCTTAGGGGGGCGGCAGTTCTTC
18	TRBJ1-2	TRBV28	TRBD1	.	CASSLWYPRDRNIEGYTF	TGTGCCAGCAGTTTATGGTACCCCCGGGACAGGAATATCGAAGGCTACACCTTC
10	TRBJ1-2	TRBV30	.	.	CAWNAVYSTF	TGTGCCTGGAACGCGGTCTACTCCACCTTC
13	TRBJ1-1	TRBV10-1	.	.	CASSELGQTEAFF	TGCGCCAGCAGTGAATTGGGGCAAACTGAAGCTTTCTTT
14	TRBJ1-2	TRBV7-6	.	.	CASSLGGRGDGYTF	TGTGCCAGCAGCTTAGGAGGCAGGGGAGACGGCTACACCTTC
14	TRBJ1-4	TRBV30	.	.	CAWSDGGPNEKLFF	TGTGCCTGGAGTGACGGGGGGCCTAATGAAAAACTGTTTTTT
17	TRBJ2-2	TRBV10-3	TRBD2	.	CAISESSGRAGTGELFF	TGTGCCATCAGTGAGTCTAGCGGGAGGGCCGGAACCGGGGAGCTGTTTTTT
17	TRBJ2-1	TRBV19	TRBD2	.	CASSTILRLAGYNEQFF	TGTGCCAGTAGTACTATCCTCCGACTAGCGGGGTACAATGAGCAGTTCTTC
15	TRBJ1-1	TRBV3-1/TRBV3-2	.	.	CASSLLGRGTTEAFF	TGTGCCAGCAGCCTATTGGGGAGGGGGACCACTGAAGCTTTCTTT
14	TRBJ2-7	TRBV4-3	TRBD1	.	CASSQGQGAGEQYF	TGCGCCAGCAGCCAGGGACAGGGGGCAGGCGAGCAGTACTTC
13	TRBJ1-6	TRBV11-1	.	.	CASSYLRGSPLHF	TGTGCCAGCAGCTACCTGAGGGGGTCACCCCTCCACTTT
15	TRBJ2-1	TRBV18	.	.	CASSPDKLLANEQFF	TGTGCCAGCTCACCTGACAAACTATTAGCCAATGAGCAGTTCTTC
15	TRBJ1-6	TRBV5-1	.	once	CASSFSGLSNSPLHF	TGCGCCAGCAGCTTTTCTGGACTGAGTAATTCACCCCTCCACTTT
14	TRBJ1-1	TRBV28	.	.	CASSLWEGVTEAFF	TGTGCCAGCAGTTTATGGGAGGGGGTGACTGAAGCTTTCTTT
11	TRBJ1-2	TRBV12-5	.	.	CASGGRYGYTF	TGTGCTAGTGGTGGCCGCTATGGCTACACCTTC
14	TRBJ2-7	TRBV28	.	.	CASSPGVVVDEQYF	TGTGCCAGCAGTCCGGGAGTAGTAGTCGACGAGCAGTACTTC
13	TRBJ2-7	TRBV3-1/TRBV3-2	.	.	CASSQHPPLGEYF	TGTGCCAGCAGCCAACACCCCCCGCTAGGGGAGTACTTC
16	TRBJ2-1	TRBV9	TRBD2	.	CASSPTLAGAYNEQFF	TGTGCCAGCAGCCCAACCCTAGCGGGAGCTTACAATGAGCAGTTCTTC
16	TRBJ1-4	TRBV18	TRBD1	.	CASSPLQGTRDEKLFF	TGTGCCAGCTCACCGTTACAGGGGACTCGGGATGAAAAACTGTTTTTT
15	TRBJ2-7	TRBV6-6	TRBD2	.	CASSMGLAGGQAQYF	TGTGCCAGCAGTATGGGACTAGCGGGAGGACAAGCTCAGTACTTC
14	TRBJ2-7	TRBV19	.	once	CASSSWDGSYEQYF	TGTGCCAGTAGCTCATGGGACGGCTCCTACGAGCAGTACTTC
15	TRBJ1-1	TRBV4-1	.	.	CASSQETAMNTEAFF	TGCGCCAGCAGCCAAGAAACAGCCATGAACACTGAAGCTTTCTTT
17	TRBJ2-3	TRBV5-1	TRBD2	.	CASSLAGTSGVTDTQYF	TGCGCCAGCAGCTTGGCGGGGACTAGCGGGGTCACAGATACGCAGTATTTT
12	TRBJ1-4	TRBV12-3/TRBV12-4	.	.	CASSWVNEKLFF	TGTGCCAGCAGTTGGGTTAATGAAAAACTGTTTTTT
14	TRBJ1-1	TRBV28	.	.	CASSPGPTNTEAFF	TGTGCCAGCAGTCCCGGACCTACGAACACTGAAGCTTTCTTT
14	TRBJ1-3	TRBV28	.	.	CASSLTGAGNTIYF	TGTGCCAGCAGTTTAACGGGGGCTGGAAACACCATATATTTT